A selection of T cell receptor beta chains follows, all from one sample in a study of long-term antiretroviral therapy in people with HIV. TCRdb's table, derived via immunoSEQ multiplex PCR, lists solely in-frame clones and lacks some. This table has tens of thousands of clones, about four fifths appearing once. The input for sequencing was unsorted PBMCs, taken 1 year after starting antiretroviral therapy. These receptors all come from a man between 18 and 29 years old with HIV. CDR3s include the opening cysteine and the closing phenylalanine or tryptophan. A D gene is named only where the DNA matches it firmly. Size values are once, few and many counts, or a class for expanded clones, and some rows have none.

v_gene	j_gene	d_gene	abundance	CDR3aa	CDR3nt
TRBV7-8	TRBJ1-2	-	-	CASSAGQQHLYGYTF	TGTGCCAGCAGCGCAGGACAGCAGCACCTTTATGGCTACACCTTC
TRBV7-8	TRBJ2-3	-	-	CASSLRDRDDTQYF	TGTGCCAGCAGCCTCAGGGATCGCGACGATACGCAGTATTTT
TRBV7-3	TRBJ1-1	-	-	CASSPREGLNTEAFF	TGTGCCAGCAGCCCCCGAGAGGGACTGAACACTGAAGCTTTCTTT
TRBV28	TRBJ2-3	-	-	CASSFRGSGSADTQYF	TGTGCCAGCAGTTTCAGGGGGAGCGGGAGTGCAGATACGCAGTATTTT
TRBV5-6	TRBJ1-2	-	few	CASSPGQQIYGYTF	TGTGCCAGCAGCCCCGGACAGCAGATCTATGGCTACACCTTC
TRBV7-6	TRBJ1-5	-	few	CASSSTMGINQPQHF	TGTGCCAGCAGCTCAACTATGGGAATTAATCAGCCCCAGCATTTT
TRBV5-1	TRBJ2-7	TRBD1	-	CASSFSQGTYEQYF	TGCGCCAGCAGCTTCTCACAGGGGACCTACGAGCAGTACTTC
TRBV5-6	TRBJ1-1	-	-	CASSPGGASYTEAFF	TGTGCCAGCAGCCCGGGAGGAGCGTCGTACACTGAAGCTTTCTTT
TRBV6-5	TRBJ1-2	-	few	CASSSHLTGKYYGYTF	TGTGCCAGCAGTTCCCACTTGACAGGAAAGTACTATGGCTACACCTTC
TRBV19	TRBJ1-1	-	-	CASSIDLRGTEAFF	TGTGCCAGTAGTATAGATCTAAGGGGGACTGAAGCTTTCTTT
TRBV27	TRBJ1-1	TRBD1	-	CASSLGQGAPEAFF	TGTGCCAGCAGTTTAGGACAGGGGGCTCCTGAAGCTTTCTTT
TRBV19	TRBJ1-1	TRBD1	-	CASGRQGMDTEAFF	TGTGCCAGTGGACGACAGGGGATGGACACTGAAGCTTTCTTT
TRBV27	TRBJ2-1	-	-	CASAAGNSYNEQFF	TGTGCCAGCGCCGCAGGGAATTCCTACAATGAGCAGTTCTTC
TRBV9	TRBJ2-1	TRBD1	-	CASSQRTGFVNEQFF	TGTGCCAGCAGCCAACGGACAGGGTTTGTAAATGAGCAGTTCTTC
TRBV6-4	TRBJ1-2	TRBD1	-	CASSEETGASYGYTF	TGTGCCAGCAGTGAAGAGACAGGGGCCTCCTATGGCTACACCTTC
TRBV11-3	TRBJ2-2	-	-	CASSPGLNTGELFF	TGTGCCAGCAGCCCCGGACTGAACACCGGGGAGCTGTTTTTT
TRBV6-5	TRBJ2-3	TRBD2	-	CASSLAGDTQYF	TGTGCCAGCAGTCTAGCGGGAGATACGCAGTATTTT
TRBV19	TRBJ2-7	-	-	CASLTPTYEQYF	TGTGCCAGTTTAACACCAACCTACGAGCAGTACTTC
TRBV28	TRBJ2-2	-	-	CASSLGRELFF	TGTGCCAGCAGTTTGGGTCGGGAGCTGTTTTTT
TRBV7-9	TRBJ2-1	-	-	CASSFPSGGDSYNEQFF	TGTGCCAGCAGCTTTCCCTCGGGCGGGGACTCCTACAATGAGCAGTTCTTC
TRBV13	TRBJ2-1	-	-	CASSLRSGEGYNEQFF	TGTGCCAGCAGCTTAAGAAGCGGAGAGGGGTACAATGAGCAGTTCTTC
TRBV5-1	TRBJ2-7	TRBD1	-	CASSFGQGEYEQYF	TGCGCCAGCAGCTTCGGACAGGGGGAATACGAGCAGTACTTC
TRBV19	TRBJ1-1	-	-	CASSQGRPNTEAFF	TGTGCCAGTAGTCAGGGGCGACCGAACACTGAAGCTTTCTTT
TRBV12-5	TRBJ1-6	-	-	CASGLEPGPNNSPLHF	TGTGCTAGTGGTTTGGAACCGGGGCCTAATAATTCACCCCTCCACTTT
TRBV27	TRBJ2-7	-	-	CASSSTGSSYEQYF	TGTGCCAGCAGTTCCACGGGCTCCTCCTACGAGCAGTACTTC
TRBV18	TRBJ2-1	-	-	CASSPPDNEQFF	TGTGCCAGCTCACCACCCGACAATGAGCAGTTCTTC
TRBV7-9	TRBJ1-1	-	once	CASSPETAGTEAFF	TGTGCCAGCAGCCCAGAGACCGCGGGGACTGAAGCTTTCTTT
TRBV19	TRBJ2-7	TRBD2	-	CASSALAGTAYEQYF	TGTGCCAGTAGTGCTCTAGCGGGTACAGCCTACGAGCAGTACTTC
TRBV7-2	TRBJ2-7	-	-	CASSPDIDEEQYF	TGTGCCAGCAGCCCAGACATAGACGAGGAGCAGTACTTC
TRBV5-8	TRBJ2-7	TRBD2	-	CASSFPRLAGGPKEQYF	TGTGCCAGCAGCTTTCCCCGACTAGCGGGAGGGCCGAAGGAGCAGTACTTC
TRBV10-3	TRBJ2-7	TRBD1	-	CAISVAGQGFSYEQYF	TGTGCCATCAGTGTAGCCGGACAGGGGTTTTCCTACGAGCAGTACTTC
TRBV28	TRBJ1-4	TRBD1	-	CASRQGGQVEKLFF	TGTGCCAGCAGACAGGGGGGTCAGGTTGAAAAACTGTTTTTT
TRBV7-9	TRBJ1-1	TRBD1	-	CASSLVRTGRFDTEAFF	TGTGCCAGCAGCTTAGTGAGGACAGGGAGGTTCGACACTGAAGCTTTCTTT
TRBV27	TRBJ1-5	-	few	CASVRGLQPQHF	TGTGCCAGCGTACGGGGGCTGCAGCCCCAGCATTTT
TRBV2	TRBJ1-2	TRBD1	-	CASSFRQGGSYGYTF	TGTGCCAGCAGTTTCCGACAGGGAGGAAGCTATGGCTACACCTTC
TRBV9	TRBJ2-1	TRBD1	-	CASRSGTGEVNEQFF	TGTGCCAGCAGGTCGGGGACAGGGGAGGTTAATGAGCAGTTCTTC
TRBV5-1	TRBJ1-4	TRBD1	-	CASSSGQEFEKLFF	TGCGCCAGCAGCTCGGGACAGGAATTTGAAAAACTGTTTTTT
TRBV6-6	TRBJ1-4	-	-	CASGSGLSNEKLFF	TGTGCCAGCGGATCAGGGCTTTCTAATGAAAAACTGTTTTTT
TRBV27	TRBJ1-6	TRBD1	few	CASSSRDRGGNSPLHF	TGTGCCAGCAGTTCCCGGGACAGGGGAGGTAATTCACCCCTCCACTTT
TRBV27	TRBJ2-1	TRBD1	once	CATQGVLSSYNEQFF	TGTGCCACCCAGGGGGTCCTGAGCTCCTACAATGAGCAGTTCTTC
TRBV11-2	TRBJ2-1	TRBD2	once	CASSFLTSGSKNEQFF	TGTGCCAGCAGCTTTCTTACTAGCGGGAGTAAAAATGAGCAGTTCTTC
TRBV27	TRBJ1-6	-	-	CASRQGGEHSPLHF	TGTGCCAGCAGGCAGGGCGGAGAACATTCACCCCTCCACTTT
TRBV5-1	TRBJ1-3	-	-	CASSQNPGGTGNTIYF	TGCGCCAGCAGCCAAAACCCCGGGGGGACTGGAAACACCATATATTTT
TRBV5-4	TRBJ2-7	-	few	CASSFAGNEQYF	TGTGCCAGCAGCTTTGCGGGGAACGAGCAGTACTTC
TRBV7-9	TRBJ1-1	-	-	CASSQGNTEAFF	TGTGCCAGCAGCCAAGGCAACACTGAAGCTTTCTTT
TRBV10-2	TRBJ2-3	-	-	CASSESSGLSDTQYF	TGCGCCAGCAGTGAGTCCTCAGGGCTATCAGATACGCAGTATTTT
TRBV29-1	TRBJ2-1	-	-	CSGSPPGANNEQFF	TGCAGCGGATCCCCCCCGGGGGCGAACAATGAGCAGTTCTTC
TRBV2	TRBJ2-3	-	few	CASSFTDTQYF	TGTGCCAGCTCTTTTACAGATACGCAGTATTTT
TRBV2	TRBJ1-2	-	-	CASTYPQMGTPYGYTF	TGTGCCAGCACATACCCGCAAATGGGCACTCCCTATGGCTACACCTTC
TRBV5-5	TRBJ2-1	-	-	CASSSSGTSDYNEQFF	TGTGCCAGCAGCTCGTCCGGGACTTCCGATTACAATGAGCAGTTCTTC
TRBV15	TRBJ1-1	-	-	CATSIGDTEAFF	TGTGCCACCAGCATTGGGGACACTGAAGCTTTCTTT
TRBV5-6	TRBJ2-7	-	-	CASSPDSNSYEQYF	TGTGCCAGCAGCCCCGACAGTAACTCCTACGAGCAGTACTTC
TRBV11-2	TRBJ2-5	TRBD2	-	CASWGGGLKETQYF	TGTGCCAGTTGGGGGGGAGGGTTAAAGGAGACCCAGTACTTC
TRBV10-3	TRBJ1-1	TRBD1	few	CAISMTGVEAFF	TGTGCCATCAGCATGACAGGGGTTGAAGCTTTCTTT
TRBV7-9	TRBJ2-2	-	-	CASSLTDANTGELFF	TGTGCCAGCAGCTTAACAGACGCGAACACCGGGGAGCTGTTTTTT
TRBV29-1	TRBJ1-2	-	-	CSVDAIPRGYTF	TGCAGCGTTGACGCGATCCCTAGGGGCTACACCTTC
TRBV6-1	TRBJ2-7	TRBD2	-	CASRPSGGSNEQYF	TGTGCCAGCAGACCTAGCGGGGGTTCCAACGAGCAGTACTTC
TRBV6-5	TRBJ1-2	TRBD1	-	CASSADRGASYGYTF	TGTGCCAGCAGTGCGGACAGGGGGGCCAGCTATGGCTACACCTTC
TRBV4-1	TRBJ1-2	-	-	CASSQRDGGNYGYTF	TGCGCCAGCAGCCAAAGAGACGGGGGGAACTATGGCTACACCTTC